These 20 T cell receptor beta chains were sequenced from one sample in a study of blood T cell repertoires in COVID-19. The table came from immunoSEQ multiplex PCR; TCRdb's copy has only in-frame clones and leaves some out. This sample has approximately 35,000 clones; roughly 84% occur once, and the top ten carry 10% to 15%. The sequenced material came from peripheral blood. These receptor sequences come from a human donor in a cohort sampled during active COVID-19.

The V and J genes are TRBV5-4 and TRBJ1-2; D might be TRBD1 (5 bases). Trimming shortened V by 3 bases and J by 2 bases, and 8 bases separated the two germline ends. Germline lookup yields CDR1 SGHNT and CDR2 YYREEE (reference sequence). CDR3 length: 13 residues. The CDR3 DNA is TGTGCCAGCAGCTGGGGACTAAACTATGGCTACACCTTC. Its translation is CASSWGLNYGYTF.

The chain links TRBV7-2 to TRBJ2-7; no definite D call. V was clipped by 4 bases and J by 1 base, with 14 bases between them. Germline V CDR1 and CDR2: SGHTA, FQGNSA. The CDR3 runs to 15 residues. The DNA of the CDR3 is TGTGCCAGCAGCTCTTCCCGAGATTTGTCCTACGAGCAGTACTTC. It translates to CASSSSRDLSYEQYF.

The chain couples TRBV6-5 to TRBJ1-5, with D possibly matching TRBD1 (5 bases). The V end lost 5 bases, the J end lost 2 bases, and 7 bases lay between the germline ends. The length of the CDR3 is 13 residues. Germline CDR1 MNHEY, CDR2 SVGAGI. The CDR3, as DNA: TGTGCCAGCAGTAAGACAGGCAATCAGCCCCAGCATTTT. Amino acid sequence: CASSKTGNQPQHF.

This clone turned up a few times. The chain is built from TRBV27 and TRBJ1-5; 8 bases fit TRBD1. The germline CDR1 and CDR2 sequences are MNHEY and SMNVEV (reference sequence). The V gene end was trimmed by 4 bases and the J gene end by 9 bases; junction bases not matched to a gene: 8. The CDR3 is 14 residues long. DNA for the CDR3: TGTGCCAGCAGTTCGACAGGGGCCGCCGGGCCCCAGCATTTT. Its translation: CASSSTGAAGPQHF.

V is TRBV9 and J is TRBJ2-3, with D possibly TRBD2 on 7 matching bases. The CDR3 extends over 13 amino acids. Trimming took off 5 bases at V and 4 bases at J, with 11 bases between the two ends. CDR1 and CDR2 from the germline V gene are SGDLS and YYNGEE. The CDR3 reads CASSGGAPDTQYF. In DNA form, the CDR3 reads TGTGCCAGCAGTGGGGGGGCCCCAGATACGCAGTATTTT.

This clone was detected only once. The gene calls are TRBV5-1 and TRBJ1-3, with 7 bases identical to TRBD1. J gave up 3 bases and V 4 bases, and 13 bases lay outside the gene matches. In germline, CDR1 is SGHRS, CDR2 YFSETQ. The CDR3 sequence is 17 residues long. The CDR3 is CASSRTSDRASGNTIYF. CDR3 nucleotides: TGCGCCAGCAGCCGGACGAGTGACAGGGCGAGTGGAAACACCATATATTTT.

The J gene is TRBJ2-3, the V gene TRBV5-1; 7 nucleotides align to TRBD1. CDR1 is SGHRS, CDR2 YFSETQ, per germline. With V trimmed by 4 bases and J by 4 bases, 9 bases remained unmatched. The CDR3 runs to 15 residues. Here the CDR3 reads CASSPGGQWSDTQYF. The CDR3 DNA reads TGCGCCAGCAGCCCTGGGGGACAGTGGTCAGATACGCAGTATTTT.

The chain uses TRBV7-8 and TRBJ1-2, with 7 positions matching TRBD1. Trimming at V came to 3 bases and at J to 4 bases, leaving 17 bases not matched to a gene. The CDR3 extends over 18 amino acids. Germline CDR1 SGHVS, CDR2 FQNEAQ. CDR3 loop: CASSFQTSTGDGSYGYTF. The CDR3 DNA is TGTGCCAGCAGCTTCCAGACTTCTACAGGGGACGGTAGCTATGGCTACACCTTC.

The rearrangement uses TRBV7-2 and TRBJ1-6; no clear D. The germline V gene encodes CDR1 SGHTA and CDR2 FQGNSA. The CDR3 is 15 amino acids. The V gene lost 1 base and the J gene lost 0 bases, with 4 bases spanning the gap. Here the CDR3 reads CASSLGSSYNSPLHF. CDR3 DNA: TGTGCCAGCAGCTTAGGGAGCTCCTATAATTCACCCCTCCACTTT. Full variable domain (outside the CDR3, taken from reference TRBV7-2 and TRBJ1-6): GAGVSQSPSNKVTEKGKDVELRCDPISGHTALYWYRQSLGQGLEFLIYFQGNSAPDKSGLPSDRFSAERTGGSVSTLTIQRTQQEDSAVYLCASSLGSSYNSPLHFGNGTRLTVT.

The chain couples TRBV7-6 to TRBJ1-1; D remains ambiguous. Trimming took off 4 bases at V and 1 base at J, with 13 bases between the two ends. Germline lookup yields CDR1 SGHVS and CDR2 FNYEAQ. CDR3 length: 15 residues. The CDR3 nucleotides are TGTGCCAGCAGCTCCACGGGGTTGGGGAACACTGAAGCTTTCTTT. Protein sequence: CASSSTGLGNTEAFF.

This chain uses TRBV18 with TRBJ1-2, with no clear D. This CDR3 has 16 amino acids. The germline CDR1 and CDR2 sequences are KGHSH and LQKENI. Trimming took off 2 bases at V and 5 bases at J, with 18 bases between the two ends. CDR3 DNA sequence: TGTGCCAGCTCACCAGCTTCAGGCGGCGGGGTATATGGCTACACCTTC. Translated, it gives CASSPASGGGVYGYTF.

This chain joins TRBV21-1 and TRBJ2-3; the table's D call TRBD2 went unverified against the DNA. TRBV21-1 is noted as a pseudogene. The CDR3 sequence is 17 residues long. CDR3 in amino acids: CASSRTSGAFYTDTQYF. The CDR3, as DNA: TGTGCCAGCAGCCGGACTAGCGGGGCGTTTTACACAGATACGCAGTATTTT.

V usage is TRBV5-1 and J usage is TRBJ2-5; D may be TRBD1 (6 bases). CDR3 length equals 14 residues. The V and J ends lost 0 bases and 5 bases respectively, with 11 bases between them. Looked up from germline, CDR1 is SGHRS and CDR2 is YFSETQ. CDR3 protein: CASSLAGQGETQYF. CDR3 nucleotide sequence: TGCGCCAGCAGCTTGGCAGGTCAGGGGGAGACCCAGTACTTC.

This chain links TRBV16 with TRBJ2-5; TRBD1 matches 10 bases. This CDR3 is 15 amino acids long. The germline CDR1 and CDR2 sequences are KGHSY and FQNENV. V lost 4 bases to trimming and J lost 3 bases; unmatched junction nucleotides: 5. This CDR3 reads CASSLSGTGEETQYF. In nucleotides, the CDR3 is TGTGCCAGCAGCCTGTCCGGGACAGGGGAAGAGACCCAGTACTTC.

The sample holds one count of this clone. The genes are TRBV6-6 and TRBJ1-2, with D perhaps TRBD1 (6 bases). This CDR3 spans 14 amino acids. CDR1 and CDR2 (germline): MNHNY, SVGAGI (reference sequence). V was pared by 2 bases and J by 4 bases, with 11 bases between. CDR3 in amino acids: CASSYRTEAYGYTF. The CDR3 region has the DNA TGTGCCAGCAGTTACCGGACAGAAGCCTATGGCTACACCTTC.

The chain recombines TRBV18 with TRBJ2-3; the D gene is possibly TRBD2 (6 bases). Trimming pared 3 bases from V and 3 bases from J, leaving 16 bases between. The CDR3 has 16 amino acids. Germline CDR1 KGHSH, CDR2 LQKENI. As DNA, the CDR3 is TGTGCCAGCTCACCCCTTTCCGCGGGGCTTACAGATACGCAGTATTTT. It translates to CASSPLSAGLTDTQYF. The full variable domain, with the rest looked up from reference TRBV18 and TRBJ2-3, is NAGVMQNPRHLVRRRGQEARLRCSPMKGHSHVYWYRQLPEEGLKFMVYLQKENIIDESGMPKERFSAEFPKEGPSILRIQQVVRGDSAAYFCASSPLSAGLTDTQYFGPGTRLTVL.

The chain combines TRBV5-4 with TRBJ1-2; D remains unclear. CDR1 is SGHNT and CDR2 is YYREEE in the germline V gene (reference sequence). Between the trimmed V and J ends, which lost 0 bases and 8 bases, there was a span of 11 bases. CDR3 size: 13 residues. The CDR3 is CASSLAGSGGYTF. CDR3 DNA sequence: TGTGCCAGCAGCTTGGCGGGTTCGGGAGGCTACACCTTC.

V gene TRBV6-6 combines with J gene TRBJ2-7, with D maybe TRBD1 (6 bases). CDR1 MNHNY and CDR2 SVGAGI come from the germline V gene (reference sequence). Trimming removed 7 bases at V and 6 bases at J, with 19 bases between. The CDR3 loop spans 14 amino acids. CDR3 bases: TGTGCCAGCACCGAGACAGGATACTCGGCCGAGCAGTACTTC. Its translation: CASTETGYSAEQYF.

This clone was counted a few times. The chain uses TRBV18 and TRBJ2-7; 7 bases match TRBD1. The CDR3 sequence is 14 residues long. Losses at the gene ends were 1 base for V and 0 bases for J; bases not matched to a gene: 0. Germline values: CDR1 KGHSH, CDR2 LQKENI. The CDR3 coding sequence is TGTGCCAGCTCACCACAGGGGGCCTCCTACGAGCAGTACTTC. This gives the protein CASSPQGASYEQYF.

The gene calls are TRBV7-6 and TRBJ2-5; D is undetermined. The CDR3 spans 13 residues. V lost 3 bases to trimming and J lost 4 bases, with 9 bases between them. Per germline, CDR1 SGHVS and CDR2 FNYEAQ. CDR3 in DNA: TGTGCCAGCAGCTTCGTGGTGGCAGAGACCCAGTACTTC. This sequence encodes CASSFVVAETQYF.